The entry below describes one T cell receptor (beta chain). This clonotype registers as medium-sized (0.01 to 0.1%) within its sample. Its recognized antigen is unknown. It has no much larger one-base neighbor in the sample; base qualities were not kept. Data came from an Illumina MiSeq. The public sequencing data were trimmed at Q25 with fastp and processed into clonotypes with MiXCR by TCRdb, which kept only in-frame beta chains. When rows share a CDR3 protein, they turn into one entry using the most common DNA and genes. The sample data list around 6,600 distinct CDR3 sequences, and about 18% of these were observed just once. Jointly, the top ten make up 2.5% to 3% of the sample. The sample comes from a study of liver allograft versus peripheral blood T cells (dated by TCRdb to about 2020). Study-wide context: In liver transplant recipients, the study looked at T cell receptor repertoires in the peripheral blood and set them against the repertoires found within the transplanted livers. What the research found in general, with its limitations: According to the report, the T cell receptor repertoires detected in peripheral blood were different from the repertoires found inside liver allografts.

Taken from the germline V gene (reference sequence), the CDR1 and CDR2 loops are LNHDA and SQIVND. V trim: 4 bases; J trim: 4 bases; unmatched bases: 7. The CDR3 has 14 amino acids, counting the end cysteine and phenylalanine. Just the 42-base CDR3 DNA is kept, in frame starting at base 1. This sequence was found in a human patient who had a liver transplant. After transplantation, some T cells may belong to the graft donor instead of the recipient. The chain uses TRBV19 and TRBJ2-7; 7 central nucleotides agree with TRBD1. This receptor has the CDR3 CASSSRQGRYEQYF. The bases read TGTGCCAGTAGTAGCCGACAGGGACGGTACGAGCAGTACTTC. Outside the CDR3, residues come from the reference TRBV19 and TRBJ2-7 proteins, so the full variable domain is: DGGITQSPKYLFRKEGQNVTLSCEQNLNHDAMYWYRQDPGQGLRLIYYSQIVNDFQKGDIAEGYSVSREKKESFPLTVTSAQKNPTAFYLCASSSRQGRYEQYFGPGTRLTVT.